This T cell receptor beta chain was recovered during a study of patients and donors after allogeneic stem cell transplantation. V lost 3 bases, J lost 1 base, and 20 bases lay in between. The length of the CDR3 is 18 residues. Germline V CDR1 and CDR2: SGHRS, YFSETQ. This clonotype was seen only a few times. TCRdb itself ran the RT-PCR reads through MiXCR, one entry per CDR3 protein. The sample has about 960,000 distinct CDR3 sequences, approximately 18% seen once; the top ten hold 5% to 6.5%. The receptor was isolated from a human donor who was either an allogeneic HSCT recipient or a stem cell or donor lymphocyte infusion donor (not recorded which). It is not recorded whose cells these are; they may come from a transplant donor. Sequencing was performed on blood, either unsorted or a sorted T cell fraction (not recorded which). This chain links TRBV5-1 with TRBJ2-4; D possibly corresponds to TRBD2 (5 bases). CDR3 amino acids: CASSWGRELGRAKNIQYF. In DNA, the CDR3 is TGCGCCAGCAGCTGGGGTAGGGAACTAGGACGGGCCAAAAACATTCAGTACTTC.